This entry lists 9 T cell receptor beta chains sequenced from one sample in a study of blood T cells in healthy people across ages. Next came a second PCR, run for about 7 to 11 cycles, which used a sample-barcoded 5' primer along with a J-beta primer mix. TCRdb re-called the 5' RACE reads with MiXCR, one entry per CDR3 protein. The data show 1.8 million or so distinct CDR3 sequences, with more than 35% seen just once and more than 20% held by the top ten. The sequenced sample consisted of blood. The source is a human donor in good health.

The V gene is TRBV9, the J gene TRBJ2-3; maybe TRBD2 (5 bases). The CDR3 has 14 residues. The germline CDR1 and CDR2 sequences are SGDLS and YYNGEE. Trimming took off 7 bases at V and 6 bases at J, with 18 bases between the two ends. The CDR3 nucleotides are TGTGCCAGCGGCGGACCCGGGAACTTTGATACGCAGTATTTT. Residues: CASGGPGNFDTQYF.

As DNA, the CDR3 is TGTGCCAGCACCTCGGAGGGTTGGACTGAAGCTTTCTTT. The encoded protein is CASTSEGWTEAFF. This chain joins TRBV12-3 or TRBV12-4 and TRBJ1-1; D ambiguous. Trimming stripped 7 bases from V and 5 bases from J, with 14 bases between. The length of the CDR3 is 13 residues.

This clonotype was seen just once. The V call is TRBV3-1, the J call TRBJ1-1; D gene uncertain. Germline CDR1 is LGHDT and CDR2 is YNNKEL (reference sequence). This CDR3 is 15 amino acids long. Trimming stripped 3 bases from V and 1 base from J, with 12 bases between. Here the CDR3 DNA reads TGTGCCAGCAGCCAGTCAGGAAACACGAACACTGAAGCTTTCTTT. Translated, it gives CASSQSGNTNTEAFF.

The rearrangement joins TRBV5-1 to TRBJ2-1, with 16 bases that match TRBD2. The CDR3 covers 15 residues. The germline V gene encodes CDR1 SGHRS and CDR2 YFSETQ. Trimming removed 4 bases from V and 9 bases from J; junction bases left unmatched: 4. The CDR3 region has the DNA TGCGCCAGCAGCGGGACTAGCGGGGGGGCCAGTGAGCAGTTCTTC. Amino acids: CASSGTSGGASEQFF.

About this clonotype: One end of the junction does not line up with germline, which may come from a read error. CDR3 in amino acids: CATNRDRRPADTQYF. As DNA, the CDR3 is TGTGCCACCAACAGAGATCGTAGACCTGCAGATACGCAGTATTTT. The V and J genes are TRBV15 and TRBJ2-3; D not certain. The CDR3 spans 15 residues. Per the germline V gene, CDR1 is LNHNV and CDR2 is YYDKDF (reference sequence).

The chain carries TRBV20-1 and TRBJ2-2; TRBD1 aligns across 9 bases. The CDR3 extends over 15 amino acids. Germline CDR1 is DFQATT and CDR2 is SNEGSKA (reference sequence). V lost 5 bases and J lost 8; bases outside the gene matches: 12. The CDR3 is CSAWGQGSGIGELFF. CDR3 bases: TGCAGTGCTTGGGGACAGGGTAGTGGAATAGGGGAGCTGTTTTTT.

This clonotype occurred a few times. CDR3 amino acids: CASSLALSGTAYNEQFF. In DNA, the CDR3 is TGTGCCAGCAGCTTAGCGCTCTCCGGGACAGCCTACAATGAGCAGTTCTTC. The rearrangement links TRBV7-9 to TRBJ2-1, with 7 bases aligning to TRBD1. The CDR3 has 17 residues. V trimming: 0 bases; J trimming: 2 bases; junction bases outside the gene matches: 7. CDR1 and CDR2 (germline): SEHNR, FQNEAQ (reference sequence).

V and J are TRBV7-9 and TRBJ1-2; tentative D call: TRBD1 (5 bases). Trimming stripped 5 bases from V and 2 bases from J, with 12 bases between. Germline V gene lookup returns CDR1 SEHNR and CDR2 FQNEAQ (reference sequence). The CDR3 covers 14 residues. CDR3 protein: CASSGSQENYGYTF. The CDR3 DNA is TGTGCCAGCAGCGGCTCACAGGAGAACTATGGCTACACCTTC.

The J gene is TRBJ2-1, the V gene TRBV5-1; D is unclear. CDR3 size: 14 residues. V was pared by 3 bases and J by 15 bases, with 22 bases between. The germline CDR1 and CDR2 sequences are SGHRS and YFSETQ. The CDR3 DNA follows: TGCGCCAGCAGCTCACACAGATTACAAAATCTGTCGTTCTTC. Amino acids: CASSSHRLQNLSFF. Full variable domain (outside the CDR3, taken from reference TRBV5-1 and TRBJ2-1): KAGVTQTPRYLIKTRGQQVTLSCSPISGHRSVSWYQQTPGQGLQFLFEYFSETQRNKGNFPGRFSGRQFSNSRSEMNVSTLELGDSALYLCASSSHRLQNLSFFGPGTRLTVL.